This section outlines one TCR beta chain sequence together with its context. The antigen is unknown. Likely a read error: the CDR3 ends without its conserved phenylalanine or tryptophan. This sample's time point: newly diagnosed GD, antithyroid drugs for less than 3 months. Researchers made the TCR library from RNA that was extracted from PBMCs. Researchers made TCR beta libraries by using iRepertoire HTBI primers and running Arm-PCR on CDR3 regions. TCRdb recomputed calls from the multiplex PCR reads with MiXCR, one row per CDR3 protein. This sample has some 320,000 distinct CDR3 sequences, with roughly 18% found just once. Germline trimming cut 5 bases from V and 2 bases from J; bases unmatched to any gene: 6. Germline values: CDR1 SGHTA, CDR2 FQGNSA. The length of the CDR3 is 15 residues. The data derive from a study of regulatory T cells in long-lasting Graves disease. Study observations and caveats: Whereas about a thousand public clonotypes were shared by new patients, persistent patients shared more, at a few thousand. Compared with new cases, persistent Graves' patients showed reduced TCR diversity. Only peripheral blood was studied, not thyroid tissue.

This sequence originates from a female donor with Graves disease. The genes are TRBV7-2 and TRBJ2-1, with 7 bases lining up with TRBD1. The source was peripheral blood mononuclear cells (PBMCs), collected at new diagnosis, from a patient treated with antithyroid drugs. The CDR3 DNA follows: TGTGCCAGCAGCCCGTCCGGGACAGCCTACAATGAGCAGTTCCTC. This gives the protein CASSPSGTAYNEQFL.